The 10 T cell receptor beta chains below come from one sample, sequenced in a study of shared clonotypes between healthy human individuals. The protocol was immunoSEQ multiplex PCR, while the TCRdb copy is restricted to in-frame clones and leaves out a portion. The table lists over a million clones, approximately 80% of them singletons. Sequences were obtained from memory CD4+ T cells from PBMCs. As to subset: CD45RA-negative fraction. These receptors were taken from a man between 18 and 35 years old in good health. Some clones in this sample may be carry-over from other donors' samples.

The chain couples TRBV9 to TRBJ1-2, with 7 bases lining up with TRBD1. V lost 4 bases to trimming and J lost 6 bases; unmatched junction nucleotides: 9. This CDR3 spans 14 amino acids. CDR1 is SGDLS and CDR2 is YYNGEE in the germline V gene. CDR3 nucleotides: TGTGCCAGCAGCCATCCCGACAGGGTACATGGCTACACCTTC. Protein sequence: CASSHPDRVHGYTF.

The chain links TRBV5-4 to TRBJ2-5, with 10 bases aligning to TRBD1. Germline CDR1 SGHNT, CDR2 YYREEE (reference sequence). The CDR3 consists of 15 residues. The V gene end was trimmed by 4 bases and the J gene end by 5 bases; junction bases not matched to a gene: 8. Written as DNA, the CDR3 is TGTGCCAGCAGCACCGGGACAGGGGCTTGGGAGACCCAGTACTTC. It encodes CASSTGTGAWETQYF.

This chain links TRBV27 with TRBJ2-3; 10 nucleotides agree with TRBD2. CDR3 length: 21 residues. J gave up 0 bases and V 10 bases, and 25 bases lay outside the gene matches. The germline V gene encodes CDR1 MNHEY and CDR2 SMNVEV (reference sequence). The CDR3: CANREGRTSGAKTESTDTQYF. The CDR3 DNA reads as TGTGCCAACAGGGAGGGGAGAACTAGCGGGGCCAAGACCGAAAGCACAGATACGCAGTATTTT.

The rearrangement uses TRBV9 and TRBJ2-7; 7 nucleotides agree with TRBD2. CDR3 size: 14 residues. The germline CDR1 and CDR2 sequences are SGDLS and YYNGEE. V trimming: 0 bases; J trimming: 3 bases; junction bases outside the gene matches: 3. The CDR3 region has the DNA TGTGCCAGCAGCGTAGGAGCGGGGAACTACGAGCAGTACTTC. Translated: CASSVGAGNYEQYF. The complete variable domain, with remaining parts taken from reference TRBV9 and TRBJ2-7, reads DSGVTQTPKHLITATGQRVTLRCSPRSGDLSVYWYQQSLDQGLQFLIQYYNGEERAKGNILERFSAQQFPDLHSELNLSSLELGDSALYFCASSVGAGNYEQYFGPGTRLTVT.

The chain has TRBV7-8 and TRBJ2-1, with 15 bases fitting TRBD2. The CDR3 length is 16 residues. In germline, CDR1 is SGHVS, CDR2 FQNEAQ. J gave up 8 bases and V 4 bases, and 6 bases lay outside the gene matches. The CDR3 coding sequence is TGTGCCAGCAGCTCCAGGACTAGCGGGAGGGCCGATGAGCAGTTCTTC. Translating it yields CASSSRTSGRADEQFF.

CDR3 region: CASSPGAPSRLFF. As DNA, the CDR3 is TGTGCCAGCAGCCCCGGGGCGCCATCCCGTCTGTTTTTT. The chain is built from TRBV7-9 and TRBJ1-4; D may be TRBD1 (5 bases). CDR1 and CDR2 (germline): SEHNR, FQNEAQ (reference sequence). The CDR3 length is 13 residues. Trimming cost V 5 bases and J 14 bases, with 18 bases left between them. The full variable domain, rest sourced from reference TRBV7-9 and TRBJ1-4, is DTGVSQNPRHKITKRGQNVTFRCDPISEHNRLYWYRQTLGQGPEFLTYFQNEAQLEKSRLLSDRFSAERPKGSFSTLEIQRTEQGDSAMYLCASSPGAPSRLFFGSGTQLSVL.

This clone was detected only a few times. The rearrangement uses TRBV5-6 and TRBJ2-1; tentative D call: TRBD1 (5 bases). The CDR3 runs to 15 residues. V lost 1 base, J lost 6 bases, and 14 bases lay in between. Looked up from germline, CDR1 is SGHDT and CDR2 is YYEEEE. CDR3 sequence reads: CASSLWNRPANEQFF. The CDR3 nucleotides read TGTGCCAGCAGCTTGTGGAACAGGCCAGCCAATGAGCAGTTCTTC. The variable domain in full, with the rest retrieved from reference TRBV5-6 and TRBJ2-1, is DAGVTQSPTHLIKTRGQQVTLRCSPKSGHDTVSWYQQALGQGPQFIFQYYEEEERQRGNFPDRFSGHQFPNYSSELNVNALLLGDSALYLCASSLWNRPANEQFFGPGTRLTVL.

The CDR3 DNA is TGTGCCAGCAGCCAATTAACAGGGAGGGCCGTGGAGACCCAGTACTTC. Residues: CASSQLTGRAVETQYF. This chain links TRBV4-2 with TRBJ2-5, with D possibly matching TRBD2 (7 bases). CDR1 LGHNA and CDR2 YNFKEQ come from the germline V gene. Trimming stripped 2 bases from V and 5 bases from J, with 18 bases between. The CDR3 has 16 residues.

A single count supports this clone. It is likely a read error, because the conserved phenylalanine at the end of the CDR3 is missing. The chain combines TRBV30 with TRBJ2-7; 10 nucleotides agree with TRBD1. The trim removed 4 bases at V and 1 base at J, leaving 1 base unmatched. The CDR3 totals 13 residues. Germline assignment: CDR1 GTSNPN and CDR2 SVGIG (reference sequence). The CDR3 DNA is TGTGCCTGGAAGGACAGGGGGTCCTACGAGCAGTACTTA. This gives the protein CAWKDRGSYEQYL.

Written as DNA, the CDR3 is TGTGCCAGCAGCTTCATGAGGGGCCTACGGCAGGAGACCCAGTACTTC. Translation gives CASSFMRGLRQETQYF. The J gene is TRBJ2-5, the V gene TRBV5-8, with D perhaps assigned TRBD1 or TRBD2 (5 bases each). Germline CDR1 and CDR2: SGHTS and YDEGEE. The CDR3 is 16 residues long. Trimming cost V 2 bases and J 5 bases, with 19 bases left between them. Full variable domain (remainder filled in from reference TRBV5-8 and TRBJ2-5): EAGVTQSPTHLIKTRGQQATLRCSPISGHTSVYWYQQALGLGLQFLLWYDEGEERNRGNFPPRFSGRQFPNYSSELNVNALELEDSALYLCASSFMRGLRQETQYFGPGTRLLVL.